The rows below give T cell receptor beta chains drawn from one sample of a study of cytomegalovirus exposure and HLA in healthy donors. TCRdb keeps only in-frame clones here, not all; method: immunoSEQ multiplex PCR. The sample contains 200,000 or so clones, more than 65% of which appear only once. Material: PBMCs. These receptors were obtained from a woman between 25 and 40 years old in good health and CMV-seropositive. The CDR3 runs from the conserved cysteine through the conserved F or W. A D gene is named only where the DNA matches it firmly. Clone size is not always given. Where it is, it says once, few, many or a class for expanded clones.

j_gene: TRBJ2-7
d_gene: NA
abundance: NA
v_gene: TRBV2
CDR3aa: CASSNPGQQTEREQYF
CDR3nt: TGTGCCAGCAGTAATCCGGGACAACAAACCGAGCGCGAGCAGTACTTC

j_gene: TRBJ2-3
d_gene: TRBD2
abundance: once
v_gene: TRBV4-1
CDR3aa: CASSQSLTSGSHTDTQYF
CDR3nt: TGCGCCAGCAGCCAAAGCCTCACTAGCGGGAGTCACACAGATACGCAGTATTTT

j_gene: TRBJ1-4
d_gene: TRBD1
abundance: once
v_gene: TRBV30
CDR3aa: CAWSGTGPEKLFF
CDR3nt: TGTGCCTGGTCCGGGACAGGGCCAGAAAAACTGTTTTTT

j_gene: TRBJ1-1
d_gene: NA
abundance: NA
v_gene: TRBV29-1
CDR3aa: CSVIGMNTEAFF
CDR3nt: TGCAGCGTTATCGGGATGAACACTGAAGCTTTCTTT

j_gene: TRBJ2-3
d_gene: TRBD1
abundance: NA
v_gene: TRBV4-3
CDR3aa: CASSQVMGTVIGDTQYF
CDR3nt: TGCGCCAGCAGCCAAGTTATGGGGACAGTGATCGGGGATACGCAGTATTTT

j_gene: TRBJ2-2
d_gene: NA
abundance: NA
v_gene: TRBV5-1
CDR3aa: CASSPPTRLSGELFF
CDR3nt: TGCGCCAGCAGCCCCCCGACAAGGTTATCCGGGGAGCTGTTTTTT

j_gene: TRBJ1-2
d_gene: NA
abundance: NA
v_gene: TRBV2
CDR3aa: CASSETPTGVLANYGYTF
CDR3nt: TGTGCCAGCAGTGAAACCCCCACAGGTGTTTTAGCTAACTATGGCTACACCTTC

j_gene: TRBJ1-2
d_gene: NA
abundance: NA
v_gene: TRBV19
CDR3aa: CASSRAPTNYGYTF
CDR3nt: TGTGCCAGTAGTAGGGCGCCGACTAACTATGGCTACACCTTC

j_gene: TRBJ2-3
d_gene: NA
abundance: NA
v_gene: TRBV5-6
CDR3aa: CASSFAGDTQYF
CDR3nt: TGTGCCAGCAGCTTTGCGGGAGATACGCAGTATTTT

j_gene: TRBJ1-1
d_gene: TRBD1
abundance: NA
v_gene: TRBV19
CDR3aa: CASEGQVAEAFF
CDR3nt: TGTGCCAGTGAGGGACAGGTCGCTGAAGCTTTCTTT

j_gene: TRBJ2-5
d_gene: TRBD1
abundance: NA
v_gene: TRBV6-5
CDR3aa: CASSRTGVGKETQYF
CDR3nt: TGTGCCAGCAGTCGTACAGGGGTTGGAAAAGAGACCCAGTACTTC

j_gene: TRBJ1-5
d_gene: TRBD1
abundance: NA
v_gene: TRBV4-2
CDR3aa: CASSQSGTGDQPQHF
CDR3nt: TGTGCCAGCAGCCAAAGTGGGACAGGGGACCAGCCCCAGCATTTT

j_gene: TRBJ1-1
d_gene: NA
abundance: NA
v_gene: TRBV5-4
CDR3aa: CASSWTVGLNTEAFF
CDR3nt: TGTGCCAGCAGCTGGACAGTTGGGTTGAACACTGAAGCTTTCTTT

j_gene: TRBJ2-1
d_gene: NA
abundance: NA
v_gene: TRBV27
CDR3aa: CASSLSGSSYNEQFF
CDR3nt: TGTGCCAGCAGTTTATCGGGGAGCTCCTACAATGAGCAGTTCTTC

j_gene: TRBJ2-1
d_gene: TRBD1
abundance: NA
v_gene: TRBV7-6
CDR3aa: CASSLVQGAGNEQFF
CDR3nt: TGTGCCAGCAGCTTAGTACAGGGGGCGGGCAATGAGCAGTTCTTC